Listed below are T cell receptor beta chains from one sample, sequenced in a study of shared clonotypes between healthy human individuals. Sequencing used immunoSEQ multiplex PCR; TCRdb keeps in-frame clones, though not all of them. The sample holds 230,000 or so clones, over 60% seen once. Sequenced material: memory CD4+ T cells sorted from blood. The receptors here all came from a young man in good health. Both conserved end residues are part of each CDR3. The D gene is left open where the match is weak. Expanded clones are given a class, and other clones once, few, many or no size at all.

j_call,clone_size,v_call,d_call,cdr3_nt,cdr3_aa
TRBJ2-1,NA,TRBV7-9,NA,TGTGCCAGCAGCTCCCCGAGGAGGGAGGGGGGTAATGAGCAGTTCTTC,CASSSPRREGGNEQFF
TRBJ2-1,NA,TRBV6-6,NA,TGTGCCAGCAGCCCCCTGGGGATTGAGCAGTTCTTC,CASSPLGIEQFF
TRBJ2-1,NA,TRBV4-2,NA,TGTGCCAGCAGCCAAGATCACTCCGGAGATGAGCAGTTCTTC,CASSQDHSGDEQFF
TRBJ1-5,few,TRBV30,NA,TGTGCCTGGTCAGCTTGGGGGGTTCGCAATCAGCCCCAGCATTTT,CAWSAWGVRNQPQHF
TRBJ1-1,NA,TRBV6-4,TRBD1,TGTGCCAGCACCGAAAGGGGGGACAGGCCAGTTACTGAAGCTTTCTTT,CASTERGDRPVTEAFF
TRBJ2-6,few,TRBV28,NA,TGTGCCAGCCGAGGGGCCAACGTCCTGACTTTC,CASRGANVLTF
TRBJ1-4,NA,TRBV4-3,NA,TGCGCCAGCAGCCAAGATCTTGGCCGGCCTAATGAAAAACTGTTTTTT,CASSQDLGRPNEKLFF
TRBJ2-7,NA,TRBV18,TRBD1,TGTGCCAGCTCACAAAAACTGAAAGGATCACGAGACAGGGACACTAAGTACTTC,CASSQKLKGSRDRDTKYF
TRBJ2-2,NA,TRBV4-1,TRBD2,TGCGCCAGCAGCCAAGGCGGGGGAAACACCGGGGAGCTGTTTTTT,CASSQGGGNTGELFF
TRBJ2-3,NA,TRBV10-3,NA,TGTGCCATCACAGGGGATCAGTCTAGAGATACGCAGTATTTT,CAITGDQSRDTQYF
TRBJ2-7,once,TRBV28,TRBD2,TGTGCCAGCAGTGATACTAGCGGGGGGGGCTACGAGCAGTACTTC,CASSDTSGGGYEQYF
TRBJ1-1,NA,TRBV18,NA,TGTGCCAGCTCATCACAGGGTGGGGGGGCTGAAGCTTTCTTT,CASSSQGGGAEAFF
TRBJ2-1,NA,TRBV5-1,NA,TGCGCCAGCAGCTTGGATGTGGTATACAATGAGCAGTTCTTC,CASSLDVVYNEQFF
TRBJ2-1,NA,TRBV5-6,NA,TGTGCCAGCAGCCGGATCAATGAGCAGTTCTTC,CASSRINEQFF
TRBJ2-2,NA,TRBV6-1,NA,TGTGCCAGCAGTACAAGAGCCGGGGAGCTGTTTTTT,CASSTRAGELFF
TRBJ2-1,NA,TRBV27,TRBD2,TGTGCCAGCAGTTTGGCACTAGCGGGAAAGAGCTCCTACAATGAGCAGTTCTTC,CASSLALAGKSSYNEQFF
TRBJ2-7,NA,TRBV7-8,NA,TGTGCCAGCAGCCGACAGCTTCAAAAGCGGTACGAGCAGTACTTC,CASSRQLQKRYEQYF
TRBJ1-2,NA,TRBV9,TRBD1,TGTGCCAGCGGAGGACAGGGAAATTATGGCTACACCTTC,CASGGQGNYGYTF
TRBJ2-3,NA,TRBV18,TRBD2,TGTGCCAGCTCACTCAGGAAGCGGGGTAGCACAGATACGCAGTATTTT,CASSLRKRGSTDTQYF
TRBJ1-5,NA,TRBV9,TRBD1,TGTGCCAGCACCCGGGGGACAGGAGCTGATCAGCCCCAGCATTTT,CASTRGTGADQPQHF
TRBJ1-1,NA,TRBV5-4,NA,TGTGCCAGCAGCCCCCCGGGGTTTAGCGCTGAAGCTTTCTTT,CASSPPGFSAEAFF
TRBJ2-7,NA,TRBV5-4,TRBD2,TGTGCCAGCAGCTTTGGGGCTAGCGGGAGTATCGAGCAGTACTTC,CASSFGASGSIEQYF
TRBJ2-5,NA,TRBV11-2,TRBD2,TGTGCCAGCACCGAGGGGACTAGCCGGGGGGGTAGGGAGACCCAGTACTTC,CASTEGTSRGGRETQYF
TRBJ2-2,NA,TRBV10-1,NA,TGCGCCAGCAGTTCGGCTTCGCCGCCCGGGGCCACCGGGGAGCTGTTTTTT,CASSSASPPGATGELFF
TRBJ2-7,once,TRBV6-1,NA,TGTGCCAGCAGTGAAGGTCCCGGGATATCTTGGGAGCAGTACTTC,CASSEGPGISWEQYF
TRBJ1-1,NA,TRBV14,NA,TGTGCCAGCAGCCAAGTTTTTGGCGTCACTGAAGCTTTCTTT,CASSQVFGVTEAFF
TRBJ2-3,NA,TRBV5-1,NA,TGCGCCAGCAGCTTGTTAGGGCCCTGGGCAGATACGCAGTATTTT,CASSLLGPWADTQYF
TRBJ2-3,NA,TRBV2,NA,TGTGCCAGCAGCGTCGGGATGACAGATACGCAGTATTTT,CASSVGMTDTQYF